The rows below give T cell receptor beta chains drawn from one sample of a study of fetal regulatory T cell absence and autoimmunity. Produced via immunoSEQ multiplex PCR; TCRdb's table is partial and in-frame only. The profile shows around 100,000 clones, about two thirds of them singletons. Specimen: pancreas tissue. These TCRs come from a male donor with IPEX syndrome. Each CDR3 is given with its conserved first and last residue. The D gene is left open where the match is weak. Clone size, where shown, is once, few, many, or a class for clones that have expanded.

j_call: TRBJ1-1
v_call: TRBV5-1
d_call: TRBD1
clone_size: NA
cdr3_nt: TGCGCCAGCAGCGGGGGACAGGGGAGGGAGAACACTGAAGCTTTCTTT
cdr3_aa: CASSGGQGRENTEAFF

j_call: TRBJ1-1
v_call: TRBV11-2
d_call: NA
clone_size: NA
cdr3_nt: TGTGCCAGCAGCTCCGTCCCGTGGGAAGTCCGGTGGGGGAACACTGAAGCTTTCTTT
cdr3_aa: CASSSVPWEVRWGNTEAFF

j_call: TRBJ1-1
v_call: TRBV12-5
d_call: TRBD1
clone_size: NA
cdr3_nt: TGTGCTAGTGGTTTCGGGGACAGGATGAACACTGAAGCTTTCTTT
cdr3_aa: CASGFGDRMNTEAFF

j_call: TRBJ2-2
v_call: TRBV9
d_call: NA
clone_size: NA
cdr3_nt: TGTGCCAGCAGCGTGTCCTTTGAAGGCCCGAACACCGGGGAGCTGTTTTTT
cdr3_aa: CASSVSFEGPNTGELFF

j_call: TRBJ2-7
v_call: TRBV27
d_call: NA
clone_size: few
cdr3_nt: TGTGCCAGCAGTTTGACAAAAACCTACGAGCAGTACTTC
cdr3_aa: CASSLTKTYEQYF

j_call: TRBJ2-7
v_call: TRBV5-1
d_call: TRBD1
clone_size: few
cdr3_nt: TGCGCCAGCAGCTTGGTGGGACAGGGGAATTACGAGCAGTACTTC
cdr3_aa: CASSLVGQGNYEQYF

j_call: TRBJ1-6
v_call: TRBV30
d_call: TRBD1
clone_size: few
cdr3_nt: TGTGCCTGGAGTACAGGGGTTGATTCACCCCTCCACTTT
cdr3_aa: CAWSTGVDSPLHF

j_call: TRBJ2-3
v_call: TRBV5-8
d_call: TRBD2
clone_size: once
cdr3_nt: TGTGCCAGCAGCCGGACTAGCGGGAGGGCTTCGCAGTATTTT
cdr3_aa: CASSRTSGRASQYF

j_call: TRBJ2-1
v_call: TRBV7-8
d_call: TRBD2
clone_size: NA
cdr3_nt: TGTGCCAGCAGCTTAGAGACTAGCTGGAATGAGCAGTTCTTC
cdr3_aa: CASSLETSWNEQFF

j_call: TRBJ2-1
v_call: TRBV11-2
d_call: NA
clone_size: NA
cdr3_nt: TGTGCCAGCAGCTTCGGGACCTACAATGAGCAGTTCTTC
cdr3_aa: CASSFGTYNEQFF

j_call: TRBJ1-5
v_call: TRBV27
d_call: TRBD1
clone_size: once
cdr3_nt: TGTGCCAGCAGAAGGACAGGGGGCAATCAGCCCCAGCATTTT
cdr3_aa: CASRRTGGNQPQHF

j_call: TRBJ2-3
v_call: TRBV4-2
d_call: NA
clone_size: NA
cdr3_nt: TGTGCCAGCGGCCGAGCCGATACGCAGTATTTT
cdr3_aa: CASGRADTQYF

j_call: TRBJ1-5
v_call: TRBV4-2
d_call: TRBD1
clone_size: NA
cdr3_nt: TGTGCCAGCAGCCAAGGACAGGGGGCGCGAAATCAGCCCCAGCATTTT
cdr3_aa: CASSQGQGARNQPQHF

j_call: TRBJ2-5
v_call: TRBV4-1
d_call: NA
clone_size: NA
cdr3_nt: TGCGCCAGCAGCCAAGGGAACCGGGGGCTGGTAGAGACCCAGTACTTC
cdr3_aa: CASSQGNRGLVETQYF

j_call: TRBJ2-1
v_call: TRBV10-3
d_call: TRBD2
clone_size: once
cdr3_nt: TGTGCCATCAGTGAGAGGACTAGCAATGAGCAGTTCTTC
cdr3_aa: CAISERTSNEQFF

j_call: TRBJ2-7
v_call: TRBV27
d_call: NA
clone_size: NA
cdr3_nt: TGTGCCAGCAGTTTATCCCAGGGCCCCTACGAGCAGTACTTC
cdr3_aa: CASSLSQGPYEQYF

j_call: TRBJ2-1
v_call: TRBV29-1
d_call: TRBD2
clone_size: NA
cdr3_nt: TGCAGCGTTGAAGGGACTAGCGGCTATAACAATGAGCAGTTCTTC
cdr3_aa: CSVEGTSGYNNEQFF

j_call: TRBJ2-3
v_call: TRBV5-1
d_call: NA
clone_size: NA
cdr3_nt: TGCGCCAGCAGCTGGGGGAGTAGCCCGAGCACAGATACGCAGTATTTT
cdr3_aa: CASSWGSSPSTDTQYF

j_call: TRBJ1-6
v_call: TRBV7-6
d_call: NA
clone_size: once
cdr3_nt: TGTGCCAGCAGCCCCCATTTGGGGGATAGAAATTCACCCCTCCACTTT
cdr3_aa: CASSPHLGDRNSPLHF

j_call: TRBJ1-3
v_call: TRBV7-6
d_call: NA
clone_size: NA
cdr3_nt: TGTGCCAGCAGCTTAGCCCGGGACTCTGGAAACACCATATATTTT
cdr3_aa: CASSLARDSGNTIYF

j_call: TRBJ2-1
v_call: TRBV5-6
d_call: NA
clone_size: NA
cdr3_nt: TGTGCCAGCAGCTTACAGGGCTACAATGAGCAGTTCTTC
cdr3_aa: CASSLQGYNEQFF

j_call: TRBJ2-7
v_call: TRBV9
d_call: NA
clone_size: NA
cdr3_nt: TGTGCCAGCAGCGTAGCACCCCTATCGGCAGGTGGAAGTTACGAGCAGTACTTC
cdr3_aa: CASSVAPLSAGGSYEQYF

j_call: TRBJ2-3
v_call: TRBV11-2
d_call: TRBD2
clone_size: NA
cdr3_nt: TGTGCCAGCAGCCGACTAGCGGGACGTGCAAGCACAGATACGCAGTATTTT
cdr3_aa: CASSRLAGRASTDTQYF

j_call: TRBJ2-5
v_call: TRBV7-9
d_call: TRBD1
clone_size: once
cdr3_nt: TGTGCCAGCAGCTTAGGGACAGGGGAAGAGACCCAGTACTTC
cdr3_aa: CASSLGTGEETQYF

j_call: TRBJ2-7
v_call: TRBV7-9
d_call: TRBD2
clone_size: few
cdr3_nt: TGTGCCAGCAGCTTAGGCGGTTGGAGCGGGGGGAACGAGCAGTACTTC
cdr3_aa: CASSLGGWSGGNEQYF

j_call: TRBJ2-2
v_call: TRBV7-2
d_call: NA
clone_size: few
cdr3_nt: TGTGCCAGCAGCTTAGTGGTATCCGGGGAGCTGTTTTTT
cdr3_aa: CASSLVVSGELFF

j_call: TRBJ2-5
v_call: TRBV4-1
d_call: NA
clone_size: once
cdr3_nt: TGCGCCAGCAGCCAAGAGGGCCGACAAGAGACCCAGTACTTC
cdr3_aa: CASSQEGRQETQYF

j_call: TRBJ2-1
v_call: TRBV9
d_call: TRBD1
clone_size: NA
cdr3_nt: TGTGCCAGCAGCGTACCCCCGACAGGGGGCTACAATGAGCAGTTCTTC
cdr3_aa: CASSVPPTGGYNEQFF

j_call: TRBJ2-2
v_call: TRBV6-1
d_call: NA
clone_size: NA
cdr3_nt: TGTGCCAGTCGGGGAACGGGGCTCACCGGGGAGCTGTTTTTT
cdr3_aa: CASRGTGLTGELFF

j_call: TRBJ1-5
v_call: TRBV2
d_call: NA
clone_size: few
cdr3_nt: TGTGCCAGCAGGCCAGTTTATAGCAATCAGCCCCAGCATTTT
cdr3_aa: CASRPVYSNQPQHF

j_call: TRBJ2-7
v_call: TRBV5-1
d_call: TRBD2
clone_size: NA
cdr3_nt: TGCGCCAGCAGCTCCCATAGCGGGGGTGGTATGAACGAGCAGTACTTC
cdr3_aa: CASSSHSGGGMNEQYF

j_call: TRBJ1-2
v_call: TRBV5-1
d_call: TRBD1
clone_size: NA
cdr3_nt: TGCGCCAGCAGCTTGTCCGGGACAGGGGCTAACTATGGCTACACCTTC
cdr3_aa: CASSLSGTGANYGYTF

j_call: TRBJ2-1
v_call: TRBV5-6
d_call: NA
clone_size: NA
cdr3_nt: TGTGCCAGCAGTCCCCTTCGGCGCAGGAATGAGCAGTTCTTC
cdr3_aa: CASSPLRRRNEQFF

j_call: TRBJ2-3
v_call: TRBV5-1
d_call: TRBD1
clone_size: NA
cdr3_nt: TGCGCCAGCAGCTTAGGACAGGGAAGCACAGATACGCAGTATTTT
cdr3_aa: CASSLGQGSTDTQYF

j_call: TRBJ2-7
v_call: TRBV5-1
d_call: NA
clone_size: NA
cdr3_nt: TGCGCCAGCACGCGAATTACAGGGGGAGGGACCTACGAGCAGTACTTC
cdr3_aa: CASTRITGGGTYEQYF

j_call: TRBJ2-6
v_call: TRBV7-2
d_call: NA
clone_size: NA
cdr3_nt: TGTGCCAGCAGTTACGGACCCACGGCTGGGGCCAACGTCCTGACTTTC
cdr3_aa: CASSYGPTAGANVLTF

j_call: TRBJ2-7
v_call: TRBV11-2
d_call: TRBD1
clone_size: NA
cdr3_nt: TGTGCCAGCAGCTCCCCCCCCGGGACAGGGGACCCCGAGCAGTACTTC
cdr3_aa: CASSSPPGTGDPEQYF

j_call: TRBJ2-7
v_call: TRBV7-2
d_call: TRBD2
clone_size: NA
cdr3_nt: TGTGCCAGCAGCTTAGGCCTAGCGGGACAGTACGAGCAGTACTTC
cdr3_aa: CASSLGLAGQYEQYF

j_call: TRBJ1-6
v_call: TRBV6-5
d_call: NA
clone_size: NA
cdr3_nt: TGTGCCAGCAGTGGACTTTATAATTCACCCCTCCACTTT
cdr3_aa: CASSGLYNSPLHF

j_call: TRBJ2-1
v_call: TRBV4-2
d_call: NA
clone_size: NA
cdr3_nt: TGTGCCAGCAGCCATGCCAGGGGCGATGAGCAGTTCTTC
cdr3_aa: CASSHARGDEQFF

j_call: TRBJ2-3
v_call: TRBV21-1
d_call: NA
clone_size: NA
cdr3_nt: TGTGCCAGCAGCAAAGAAGGGGCTGGTGGGAGAGTCACAGATACGCAGTATTTT
cdr3_aa: CASSKEGAGGRVTDTQYF

j_call: TRBJ2-1
v_call: TRBV7-2
d_call: NA
clone_size: NA
cdr3_nt: TGTGCCAGCAGCTTATCACTCCGGGGGGCCAGATACAATGAGCAGTTCTTC
cdr3_aa: CASSLSLRGARYNEQFF

j_call: TRBJ2-7
v_call: TRBV19
d_call: TRBD2
clone_size: NA
cdr3_nt: TGTGCCAGTAGTCGATCCCTGGGACTAGGAAGCTCCTACGAGCAGTACTTC
cdr3_aa: CASSRSLGLGSSYEQYF

j_call: TRBJ1-6
v_call: TRBV10-1
d_call: TRBD1
clone_size: NA
cdr3_nt: TGCGCCAGCAGTGAGTCGTCGGGACAGGATAATTCACCCCTCCACTTT
cdr3_aa: CASSESSGQDNSPLHF

j_call: TRBJ2-3
v_call: TRBV30
d_call: TRBD2
clone_size: few
cdr3_nt: TGTGCCTGGAGTGTACTAGCGGGCACAGATACGCAGTATTTT
cdr3_aa: CAWSVLAGTDTQYF

j_call: TRBJ2-2
v_call: TRBV9
d_call: TRBD2
clone_size: NA
cdr3_nt: TGTGCCAGCAGCGTGCGGGGGGGCGGCACCGGGGAGCTGTTTTTT
cdr3_aa: CASSVRGGGTGELFF

j_call: TRBJ2-1
v_call: TRBV13
d_call: TRBD2
clone_size: NA
cdr3_nt: TGTGCCAGCAGCTCGGAGCGGGACCTCTCCTACAATGAGCAGTTCTTC
cdr3_aa: CASSSERDLSYNEQFF

j_call: TRBJ2-3
v_call: TRBV6-1
d_call: TRBD1
clone_size: NA
cdr3_nt: TGTGCCAGCAGTGACCAGGGGGCGGTTGGTACGCAGTATTTT
cdr3_aa: CASSDQGAVGTQYF

j_call: TRBJ1-3
v_call: TRBV27
d_call: TRBD1
clone_size: NA
cdr3_nt: TGTGCCAGCAGTTCCAGGGGGCAGTCTGGAAACACCATATATTTT
cdr3_aa: CASSSRGQSGNTIYF